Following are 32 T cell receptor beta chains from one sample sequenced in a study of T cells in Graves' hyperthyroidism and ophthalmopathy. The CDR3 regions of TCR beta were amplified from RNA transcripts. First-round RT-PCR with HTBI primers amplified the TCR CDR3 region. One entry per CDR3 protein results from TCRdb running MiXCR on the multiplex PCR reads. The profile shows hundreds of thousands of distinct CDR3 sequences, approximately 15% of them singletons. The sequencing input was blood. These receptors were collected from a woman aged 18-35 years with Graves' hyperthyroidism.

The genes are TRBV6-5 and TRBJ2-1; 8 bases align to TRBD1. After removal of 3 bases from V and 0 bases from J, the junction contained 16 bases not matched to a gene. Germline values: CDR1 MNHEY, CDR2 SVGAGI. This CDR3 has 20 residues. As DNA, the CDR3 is TGTGCCAGCAGTTATAGCGGCTGGACAGGGACATTAAGCTCCTACAATGAGCAGTTCTTC. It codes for CASSYSGWTGTLSSYNEQFF.

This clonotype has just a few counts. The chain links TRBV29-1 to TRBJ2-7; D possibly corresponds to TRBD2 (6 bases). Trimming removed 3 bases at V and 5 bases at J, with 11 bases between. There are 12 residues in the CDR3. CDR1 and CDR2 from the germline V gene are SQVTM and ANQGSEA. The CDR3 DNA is TGCAGCGTTGATGGAGGGATCCACGAGCAGTACTTC. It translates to CSVDGGIHEQYF.

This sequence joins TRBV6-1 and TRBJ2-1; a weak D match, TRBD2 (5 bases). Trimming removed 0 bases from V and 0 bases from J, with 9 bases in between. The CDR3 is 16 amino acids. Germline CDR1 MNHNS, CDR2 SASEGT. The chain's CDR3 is CASSEATTSSYNEQFF. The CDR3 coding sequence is TGTGCCAGCAGTGAAGCGACTACTAGCTCCTACAATGAGCAGTTCTTC.

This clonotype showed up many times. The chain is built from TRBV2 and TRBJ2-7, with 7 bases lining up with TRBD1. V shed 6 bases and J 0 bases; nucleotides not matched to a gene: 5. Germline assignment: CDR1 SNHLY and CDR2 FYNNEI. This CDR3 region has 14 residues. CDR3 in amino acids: CASRGQGVSYEQYF. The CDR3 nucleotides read TGTGCCAGCAGAGGGCAGGGGGTCTCCTACGAGCAGTACTTC.

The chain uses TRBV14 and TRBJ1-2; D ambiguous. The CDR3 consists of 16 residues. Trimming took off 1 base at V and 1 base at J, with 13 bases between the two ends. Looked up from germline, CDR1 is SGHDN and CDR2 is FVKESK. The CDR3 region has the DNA TGTGCCAGCAGCCAAGCAGACATGAATCTTAACTATGGCTACACCTTC. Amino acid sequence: CASSQADMNLNYGYTF.

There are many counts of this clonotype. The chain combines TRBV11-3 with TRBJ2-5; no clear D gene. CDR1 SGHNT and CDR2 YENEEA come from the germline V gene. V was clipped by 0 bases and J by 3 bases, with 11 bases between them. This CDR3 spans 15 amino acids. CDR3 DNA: TGTGCCAGCAGCTTAGACGCGTTAACGGAAGAGACCCAGTACTTC. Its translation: CASSLDALTEETQYF. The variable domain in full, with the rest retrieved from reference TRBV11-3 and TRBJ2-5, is EAGVVQSPRYKIIEKKQPVAFWCNPISGHNTLYWYLQNLGQGPELLIRYENEEAVDDSQLPKDRFSAERLKGVDSTLKIQPAELGDSAVYLCASSLDALTEETQYFGPGTRLLVL.

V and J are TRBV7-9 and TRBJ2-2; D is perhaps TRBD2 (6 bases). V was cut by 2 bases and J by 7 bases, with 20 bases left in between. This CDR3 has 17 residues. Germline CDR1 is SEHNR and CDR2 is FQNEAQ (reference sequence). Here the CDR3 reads CASSLPRTNPRGGELFF. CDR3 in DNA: TGTGCCAGCAGCTTACCGAGGACTAACCCTAGGGGCGGGGAGCTGTTTTTT. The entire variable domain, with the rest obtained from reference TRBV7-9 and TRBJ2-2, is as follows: DTGVSQNPRHKITKRGQNVTFRCDPISEHNRLYWYRQTLGQGPEFLTYFQNEAQLEKSRLLSDRFSAERPKGSFSTLEIQRTEQGDSAMYLCASSLPRTNPRGGELFFGEGSRLTVL.

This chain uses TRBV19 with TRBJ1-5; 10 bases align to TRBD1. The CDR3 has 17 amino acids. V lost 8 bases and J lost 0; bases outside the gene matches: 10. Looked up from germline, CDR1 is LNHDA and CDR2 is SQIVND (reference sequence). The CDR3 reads CASGQGESPYSNQPQHF. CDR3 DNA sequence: TGTGCCAGTGGACAGGGGGAATCTCCCTATAGCAATCAGCCCCAGCATTTT.

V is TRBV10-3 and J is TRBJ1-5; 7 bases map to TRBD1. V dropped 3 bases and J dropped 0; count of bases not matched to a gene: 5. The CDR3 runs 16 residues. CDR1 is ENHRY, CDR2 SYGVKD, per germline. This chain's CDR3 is CAISDGTDFSNQPQHF. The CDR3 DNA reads TGTGCCATCAGTGACGGGACAGACTTTAGCAATCAGCCCCAGCATTTT.

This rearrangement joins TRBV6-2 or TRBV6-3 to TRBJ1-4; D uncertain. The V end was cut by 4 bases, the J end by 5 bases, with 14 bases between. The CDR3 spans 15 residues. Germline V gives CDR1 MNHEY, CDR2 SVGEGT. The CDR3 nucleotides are TGTGCCAGCAGTTTGGGAGGACCGAGGAATGAAAAACTGTTTTTT. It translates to CASSLGGPRNEKLFF.

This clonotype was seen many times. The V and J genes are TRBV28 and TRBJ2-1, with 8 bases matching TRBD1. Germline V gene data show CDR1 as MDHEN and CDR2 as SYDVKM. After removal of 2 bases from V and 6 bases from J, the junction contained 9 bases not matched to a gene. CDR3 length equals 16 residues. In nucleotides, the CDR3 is TGTGCCAGCAGTTTAGCGGACAGGGATCCGTCCAATGAGCAGTTCTTC. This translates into CASSLADRDPSNEQFF.

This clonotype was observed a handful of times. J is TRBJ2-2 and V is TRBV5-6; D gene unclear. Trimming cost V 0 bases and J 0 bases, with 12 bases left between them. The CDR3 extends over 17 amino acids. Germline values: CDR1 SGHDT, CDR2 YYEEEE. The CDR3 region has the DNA TGTGCCAGCAGCTTGGGAATGCAATCCTCGAACACCGGGGAGCTGTTTTTT. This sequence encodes CASSLGMQSSNTGELFF. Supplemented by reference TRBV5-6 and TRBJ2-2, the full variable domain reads DAGVTQSPTHLIKTRGQQVTLRCSPKSGHDTVSWYQQALGQGPQFIFQYYEEEERQRGNFPDRFSGHQFPNYSSELNVNALLLGDSALYLCASSLGMQSSNTGELFFGEGSRLTVL.

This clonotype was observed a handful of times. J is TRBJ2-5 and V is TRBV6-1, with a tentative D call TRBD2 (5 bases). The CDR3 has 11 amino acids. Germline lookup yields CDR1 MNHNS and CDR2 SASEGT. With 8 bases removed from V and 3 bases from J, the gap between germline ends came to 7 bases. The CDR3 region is CASGGKETQYF. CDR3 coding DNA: TGTGCCAGCGGAGGTAAAGAGACCCAGTACTTC.

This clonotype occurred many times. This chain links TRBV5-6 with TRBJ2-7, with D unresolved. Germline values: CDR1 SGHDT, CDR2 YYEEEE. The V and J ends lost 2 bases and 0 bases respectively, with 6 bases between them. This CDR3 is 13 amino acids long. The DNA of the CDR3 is TGTGCCAGCAGCTTAAGGATCTCCTACGAGCAGTACTTC. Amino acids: CASSLRISYEQYF.

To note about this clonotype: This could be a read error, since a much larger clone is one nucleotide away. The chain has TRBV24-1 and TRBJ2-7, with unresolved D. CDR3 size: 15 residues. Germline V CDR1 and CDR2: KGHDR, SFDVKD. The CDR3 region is CATSEPSEISYDQYF. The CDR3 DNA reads TGTGCCACCAGTGAACCCTCAGAGATCTCCTACGACCAGTACTTC.

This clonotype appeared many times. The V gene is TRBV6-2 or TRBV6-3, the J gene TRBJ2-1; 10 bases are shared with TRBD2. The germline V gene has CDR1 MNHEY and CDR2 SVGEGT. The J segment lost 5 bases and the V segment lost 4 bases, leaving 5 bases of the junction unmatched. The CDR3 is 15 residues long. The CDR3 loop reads CASSLSGRGHNEQFF. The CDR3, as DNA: TGTGCCAGCAGTTTGAGCGGGAGGGGGCACAATGAGCAGTTCTTC.

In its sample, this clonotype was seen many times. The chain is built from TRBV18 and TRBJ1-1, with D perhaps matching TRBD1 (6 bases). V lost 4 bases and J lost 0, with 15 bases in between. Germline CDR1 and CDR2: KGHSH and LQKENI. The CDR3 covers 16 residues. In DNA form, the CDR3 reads TGTGCCAGCTCACGACTAAACAGGGAGATGAACACTGAAGCTTTCTTT. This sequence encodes CASSRLNREMNTEAFF.

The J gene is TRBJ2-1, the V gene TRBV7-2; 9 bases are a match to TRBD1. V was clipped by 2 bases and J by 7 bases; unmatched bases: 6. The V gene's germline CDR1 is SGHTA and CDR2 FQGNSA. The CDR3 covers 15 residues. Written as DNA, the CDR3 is TGTGCCAGCAGCTTACGGGACAGGGATCCGAATGAGCAGTTCTTC. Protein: CASSLRDRDPNEQFF.

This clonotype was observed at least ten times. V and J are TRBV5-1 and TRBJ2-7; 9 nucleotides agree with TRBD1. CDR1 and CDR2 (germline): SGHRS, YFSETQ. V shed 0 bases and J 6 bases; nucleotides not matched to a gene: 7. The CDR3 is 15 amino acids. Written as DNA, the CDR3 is TGCGCCAGCAGCTTGGAAGGGGGACAGGGTCGCGAGCAGTACTTC. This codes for CASSLEGGQGREQYF.

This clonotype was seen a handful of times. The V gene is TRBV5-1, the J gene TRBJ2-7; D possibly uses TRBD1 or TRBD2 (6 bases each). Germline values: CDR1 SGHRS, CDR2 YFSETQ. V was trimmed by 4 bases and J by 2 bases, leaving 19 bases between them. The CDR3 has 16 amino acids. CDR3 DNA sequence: TGCGCCAGCAGCCGGATTAGGGGGGCCGAAACCTACGAGCAGTACTTC. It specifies CASSRIRGAETYEQYF.

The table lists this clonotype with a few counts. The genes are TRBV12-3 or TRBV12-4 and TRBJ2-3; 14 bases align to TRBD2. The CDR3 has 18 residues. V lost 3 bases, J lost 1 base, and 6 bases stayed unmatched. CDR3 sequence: CASSFLGLAGVGTDTQYF. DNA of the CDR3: TGTGCCAGCAGTTTCCTGGGACTAGCGGGAGTTGGCACAGATACGCAGTATTTT.

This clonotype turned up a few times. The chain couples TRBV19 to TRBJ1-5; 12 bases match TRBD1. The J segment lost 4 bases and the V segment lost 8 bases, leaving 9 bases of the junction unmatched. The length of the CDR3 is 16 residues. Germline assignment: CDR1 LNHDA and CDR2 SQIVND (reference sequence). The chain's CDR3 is CASYPGTGGHNQPQHF. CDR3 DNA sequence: TGTGCCAGTTATCCCGGGACAGGGGGCCATAATCAGCCCCAGCATTTT.

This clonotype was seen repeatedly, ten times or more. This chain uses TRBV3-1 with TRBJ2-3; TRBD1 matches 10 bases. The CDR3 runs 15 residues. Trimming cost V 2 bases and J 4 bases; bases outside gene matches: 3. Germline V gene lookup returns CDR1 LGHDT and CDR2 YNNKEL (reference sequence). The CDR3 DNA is TGTGCCAGCAGCCAAAGACAGGGGGCTGCAGATACGCAGTATTTT. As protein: CASSQRQGAADTQYF.

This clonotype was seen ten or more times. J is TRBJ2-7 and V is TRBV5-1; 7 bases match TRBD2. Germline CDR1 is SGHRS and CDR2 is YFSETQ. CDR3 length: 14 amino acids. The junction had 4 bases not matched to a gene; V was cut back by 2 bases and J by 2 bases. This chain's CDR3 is CASSLSGAAYEQYF. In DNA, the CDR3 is TGCGCCAGCAGCTTAAGCGGGGCAGCCTACGAGCAGTACTTC.

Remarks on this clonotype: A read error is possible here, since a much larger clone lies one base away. The CDR3 sequence is CASSLWGRGIARGYTF. CDR3 sequence (DNA): TGTGCCAGCAGTTTATGGGGCAGGGGTATTGCTCGGGGCTACACCTTC. The chain combines TRBV28 with TRBJ1-2, with TRBD1 as a possible D gene (6 bases). The germline CDR1 and CDR2 sequences are MDHEN and SYDVKM. The ends were cut back, 0 bases at V and 8 bases at J, with 19 bases in the middle. The CDR3 totals 16 residues.

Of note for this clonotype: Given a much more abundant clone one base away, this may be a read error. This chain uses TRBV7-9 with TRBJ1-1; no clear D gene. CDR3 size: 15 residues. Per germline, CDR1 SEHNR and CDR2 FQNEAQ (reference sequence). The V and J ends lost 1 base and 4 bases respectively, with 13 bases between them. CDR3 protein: CASSLGSPRSTEAFF. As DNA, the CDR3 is TGTGCCAGCAGCTTAGGTAGCCCGCGGAGCACTGAAGCTTTCTTT.

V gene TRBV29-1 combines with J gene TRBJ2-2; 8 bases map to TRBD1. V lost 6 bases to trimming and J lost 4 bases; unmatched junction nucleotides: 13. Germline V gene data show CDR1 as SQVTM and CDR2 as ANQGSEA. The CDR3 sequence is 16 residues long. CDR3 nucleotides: TGCAGCGTGAGCCTAATTCTTACAGGGGGCACCGGGGAGCTGTTTTTT. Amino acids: CSVSLILTGGTGELFF.

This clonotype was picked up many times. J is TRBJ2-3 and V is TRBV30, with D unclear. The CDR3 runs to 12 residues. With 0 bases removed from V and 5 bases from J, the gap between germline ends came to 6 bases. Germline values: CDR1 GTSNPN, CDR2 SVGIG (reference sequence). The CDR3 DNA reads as TGTGCCTGGAGTGTGAGTAAAGATACGCAGTATTTT. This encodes CAWSVSKDTQYF.

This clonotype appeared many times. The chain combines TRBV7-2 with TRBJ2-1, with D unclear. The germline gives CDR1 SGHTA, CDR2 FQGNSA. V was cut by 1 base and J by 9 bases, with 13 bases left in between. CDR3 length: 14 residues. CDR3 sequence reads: CASSLEKYRPEQFF. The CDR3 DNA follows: TGTGCCAGCAGCTTAGAGAAGTATCGCCCTGAGCAGTTCTTC. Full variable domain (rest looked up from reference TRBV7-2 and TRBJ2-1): GAGVSQSPSNKVTEKGKDVELRCDPISGHTALYWYRQSLGQGLEFLIYFQGNSAPDKSGLPSDRFSAERTGGSVSTLTIQRTQQEDSAVYLCASSLEKYRPEQFFGPGTRLTVL.

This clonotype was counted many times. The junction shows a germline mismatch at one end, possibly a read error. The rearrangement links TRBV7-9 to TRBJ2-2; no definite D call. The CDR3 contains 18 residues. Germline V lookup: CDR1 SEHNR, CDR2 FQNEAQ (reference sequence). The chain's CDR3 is CASSSPRHGTTKTGELFF. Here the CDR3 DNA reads TGTGCCAGCAGCTCACCCCGACACGGAACCACGAAGACCGGGGAGCTGTTTTTT.

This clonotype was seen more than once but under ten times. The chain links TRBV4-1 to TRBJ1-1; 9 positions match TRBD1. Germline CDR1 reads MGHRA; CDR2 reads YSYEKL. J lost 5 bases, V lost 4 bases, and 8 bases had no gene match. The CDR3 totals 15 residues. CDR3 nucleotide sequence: TGCGCCAGCAGCCTAGGGACAGGGTCAAGAACTGAAGCTTTCTTT. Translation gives CASSLGTGSRTEAFF.

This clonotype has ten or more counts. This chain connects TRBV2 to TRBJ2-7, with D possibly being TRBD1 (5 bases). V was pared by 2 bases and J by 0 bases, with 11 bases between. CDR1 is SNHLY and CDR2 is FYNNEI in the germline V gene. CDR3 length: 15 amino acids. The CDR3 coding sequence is TGTGCCAGCAGTGAATTTGGAGACAGCTCCTACGAGCAGTACTTC. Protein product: CASSEFGDSSYEQYF.